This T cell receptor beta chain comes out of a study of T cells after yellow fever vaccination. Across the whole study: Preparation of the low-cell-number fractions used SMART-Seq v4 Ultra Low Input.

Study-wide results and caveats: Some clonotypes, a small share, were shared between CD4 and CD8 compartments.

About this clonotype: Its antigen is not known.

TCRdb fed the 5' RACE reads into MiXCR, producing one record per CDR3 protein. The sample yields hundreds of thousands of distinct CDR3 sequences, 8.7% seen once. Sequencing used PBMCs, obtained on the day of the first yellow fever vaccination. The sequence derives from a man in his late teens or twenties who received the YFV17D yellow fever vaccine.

CDR3 amino acids: CASSSDRTGDPYEQYF. DNA for the CDR3: TGTGCCAGCAGCTCAGACCGGACAGGGGACCCCTACGAGCAGTACTTC. The genes are TRBV7-9 and TRBJ2-7; 9 bases map to TRBD1. The CDR3 consists of 16 residues. V was clipped by 4 bases and J by 2 bases; unmatched bases: 9. Looked up from germline, CDR1 is SEHNR and CDR2 is FQNEAQ (reference sequence).